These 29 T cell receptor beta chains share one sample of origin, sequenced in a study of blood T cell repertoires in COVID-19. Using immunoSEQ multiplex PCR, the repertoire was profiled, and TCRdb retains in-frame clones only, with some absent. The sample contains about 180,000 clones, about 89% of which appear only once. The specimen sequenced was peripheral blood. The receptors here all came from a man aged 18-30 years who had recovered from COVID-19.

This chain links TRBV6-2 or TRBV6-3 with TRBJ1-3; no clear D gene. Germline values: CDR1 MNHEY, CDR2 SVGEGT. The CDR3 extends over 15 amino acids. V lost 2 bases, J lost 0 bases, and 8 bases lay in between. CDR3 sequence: CASSYAAYSGNTIYF. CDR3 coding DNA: TGTGCCAGCAGTTACGCGGCCTACTCTGGAAACACCATATATTTT.

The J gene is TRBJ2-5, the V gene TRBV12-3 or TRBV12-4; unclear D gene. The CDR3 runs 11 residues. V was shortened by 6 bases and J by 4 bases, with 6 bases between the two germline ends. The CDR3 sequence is CASSYGETQYF. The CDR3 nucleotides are TGTGCCAGCAGCTACGGAGAGACCCAGTACTTC.

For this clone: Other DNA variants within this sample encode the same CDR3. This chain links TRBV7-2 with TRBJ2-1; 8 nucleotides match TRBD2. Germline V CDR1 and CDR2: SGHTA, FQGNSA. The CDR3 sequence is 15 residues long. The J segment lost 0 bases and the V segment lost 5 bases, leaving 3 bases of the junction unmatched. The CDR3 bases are TGTGCCAGCAGCCCAAGCGGGAGCTCCTACAATGAGCAGTTCTTC. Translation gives CASSPSGSSYNEQFF.

The CDR3 DNA sequence: TGTGCCAGCAGTTACCTCCCCGGGACTAGCGCCGATACGCAGTATTTT. It codes for CASSYLPGTSADTQYF. J is TRBJ2-3 and V is TRBV6-6; 10 nucleotides agree with TRBD2. Germline CDR1 reads MNHNY; CDR2 reads SVGAGI (reference sequence). This CDR3 spans 16 amino acids. With 2 bases clipped from V and 6 bases from J, the junction kept 8 bases outside the gene matches.

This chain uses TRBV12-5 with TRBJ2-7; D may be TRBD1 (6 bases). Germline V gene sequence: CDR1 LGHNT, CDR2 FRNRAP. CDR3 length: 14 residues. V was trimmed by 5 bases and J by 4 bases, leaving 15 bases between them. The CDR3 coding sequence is TGTGCTAGTGGTCTGAATTGGGACACATACGAGCAGTACTTC. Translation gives CASGLNWDTYEQYF.

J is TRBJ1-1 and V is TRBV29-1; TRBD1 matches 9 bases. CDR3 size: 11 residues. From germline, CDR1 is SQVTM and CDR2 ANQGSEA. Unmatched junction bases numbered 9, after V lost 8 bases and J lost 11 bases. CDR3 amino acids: CSFSTGGRAFF. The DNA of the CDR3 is TGCAGCTTTTCGACAGGGGGGAGGGCTTTCTTT.

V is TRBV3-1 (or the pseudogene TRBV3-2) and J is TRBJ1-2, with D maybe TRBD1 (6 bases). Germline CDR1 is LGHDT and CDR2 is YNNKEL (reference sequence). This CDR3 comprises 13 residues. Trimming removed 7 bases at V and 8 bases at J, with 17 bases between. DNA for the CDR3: TGTGCCAGCAACCTCGGCCCAGGGGAAGGCTACACCTTC. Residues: CASNLGPGEGYTF.

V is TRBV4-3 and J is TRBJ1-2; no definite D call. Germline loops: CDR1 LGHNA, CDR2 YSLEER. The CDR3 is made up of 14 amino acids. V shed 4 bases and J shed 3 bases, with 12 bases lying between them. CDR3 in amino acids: CASSPQSGDYGYTF. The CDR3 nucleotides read TGCGCCAGCAGCCCCCAATCCGGGGACTATGGCTACACCTTC.

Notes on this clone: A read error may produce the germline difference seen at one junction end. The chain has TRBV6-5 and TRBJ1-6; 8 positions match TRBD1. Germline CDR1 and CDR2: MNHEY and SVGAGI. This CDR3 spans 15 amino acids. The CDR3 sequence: CVSSYSDREASPLHF. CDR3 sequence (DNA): TGTGTCAGCAGTTACTCGGACAGGGAGGCCTCACCCCTCCACTTT.

CDR3 residues: CASSQLQGGPSYEQYF. The CDR3 DNA reads as TGCGCCAGCAGCCAATTACAGGGTGGACCCTCCTACGAGCAGTACTTC. The genes are TRBV4-3 and TRBJ2-7; TRBD1 might be the D (6 bases). V dropped 2 bases and J dropped 0 bases, with 14 bases sitting between them. The germline V gene has CDR1 LGHNA and CDR2 YSLEER. The CDR3 covers 16 residues.

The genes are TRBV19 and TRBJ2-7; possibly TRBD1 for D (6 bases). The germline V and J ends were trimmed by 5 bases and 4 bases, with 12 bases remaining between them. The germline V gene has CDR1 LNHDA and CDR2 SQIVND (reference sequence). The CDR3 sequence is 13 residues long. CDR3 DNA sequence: TGTGCCAGTAGTCCAGGGACAAAATACGAGCAGTACTTC. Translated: CASSPGTKYEQYF.

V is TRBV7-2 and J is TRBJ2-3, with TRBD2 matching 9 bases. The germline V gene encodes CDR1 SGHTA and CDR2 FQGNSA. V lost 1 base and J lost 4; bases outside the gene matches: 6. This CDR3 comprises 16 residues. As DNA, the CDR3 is TGTGCCAGCAGCTTAGGCGGGAGGGTAGAAGCAGATACGCAGTATTTT. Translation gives CASSLGGRVEADTQYF.

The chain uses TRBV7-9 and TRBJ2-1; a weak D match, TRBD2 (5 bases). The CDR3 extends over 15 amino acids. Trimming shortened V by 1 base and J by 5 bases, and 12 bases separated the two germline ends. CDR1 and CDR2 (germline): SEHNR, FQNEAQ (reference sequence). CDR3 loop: CASSLGTRNHNEQFF. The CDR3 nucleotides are TGTGCCAGCAGCTTAGGAACTAGGAACCACAATGAGCAGTTCTTC.

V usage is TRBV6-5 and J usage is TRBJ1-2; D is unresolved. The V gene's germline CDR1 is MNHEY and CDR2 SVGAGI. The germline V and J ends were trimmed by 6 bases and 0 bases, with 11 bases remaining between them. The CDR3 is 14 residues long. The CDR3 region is CASRASGANYGYTF. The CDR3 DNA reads TGTGCCAGCAGGGCTTCGGGAGCTAACTATGGCTACACCTTC.

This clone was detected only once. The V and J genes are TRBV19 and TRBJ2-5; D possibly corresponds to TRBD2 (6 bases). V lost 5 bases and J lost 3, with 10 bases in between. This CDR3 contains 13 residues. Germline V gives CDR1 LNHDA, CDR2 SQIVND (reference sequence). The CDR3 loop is CASSHSGEETQYF. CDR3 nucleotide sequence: TGTGCCAGTAGTCATTCGGGGGAAGAGACCCAGTACTTC.

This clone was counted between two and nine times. The CDR3 nucleotides are TGTGCCAGCAGAAAGGCCGGGACAGACTCCTACGAGCAGTACTTC. It yields the protein CASRKAGTDSYEQYF. V usage is TRBV6-5 and J usage is TRBJ2-7, with 7 bases that match TRBD1. CDR1 MNHEY and CDR2 SVGAGI come from the germline V gene. The CDR3 totals 15 residues. V shed 6 bases and J 0 bases; nucleotides not matched to a gene: 8.

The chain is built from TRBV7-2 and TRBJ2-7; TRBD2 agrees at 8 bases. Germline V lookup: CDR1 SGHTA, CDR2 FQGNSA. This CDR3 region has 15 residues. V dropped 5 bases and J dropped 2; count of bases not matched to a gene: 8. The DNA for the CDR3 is TGTGCCAGCAGCCCCCGGAGCGGGAGCCCCTACGAGCAGTACTTC. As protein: CASSPRSGSPYEQYF.

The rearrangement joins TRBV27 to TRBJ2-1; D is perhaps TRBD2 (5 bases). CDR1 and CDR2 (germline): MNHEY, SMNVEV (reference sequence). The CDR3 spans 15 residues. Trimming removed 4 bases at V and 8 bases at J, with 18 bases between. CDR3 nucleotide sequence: TGTGCCAGCAGTTCTCTGGGGAGTCGGTGGTATGAGCAGTTCTTC. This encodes CASSSLGSRWYEQFF.

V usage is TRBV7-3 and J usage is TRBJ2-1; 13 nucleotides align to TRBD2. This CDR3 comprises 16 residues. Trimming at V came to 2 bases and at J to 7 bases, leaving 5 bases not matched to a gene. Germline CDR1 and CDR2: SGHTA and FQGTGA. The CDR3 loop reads CASSLLGTSGTNEQFF. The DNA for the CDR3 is TGTGCCAGCAGCTTACTCGGGACTAGCGGGACAAATGAGCAGTTCTTC.

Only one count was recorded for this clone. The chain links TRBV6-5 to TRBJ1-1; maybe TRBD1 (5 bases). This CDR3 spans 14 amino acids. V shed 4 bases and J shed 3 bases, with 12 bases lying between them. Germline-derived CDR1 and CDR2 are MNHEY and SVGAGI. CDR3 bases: TGTGCCAGCAGTTTCAGGGAAGGGGACACTGAAGCTTTCTTT. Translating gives CASSFREGDTEAFF.

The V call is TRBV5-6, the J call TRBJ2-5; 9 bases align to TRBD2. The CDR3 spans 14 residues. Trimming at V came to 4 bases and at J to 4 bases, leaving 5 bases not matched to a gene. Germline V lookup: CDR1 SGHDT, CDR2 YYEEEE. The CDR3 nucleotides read TGTGCCAGCAGCCCTCTAGCGGGGTTAGAGACCCAGTACTTC. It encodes CASSPLAGLETQYF. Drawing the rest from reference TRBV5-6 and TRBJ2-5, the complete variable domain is DAGVTQSPTHLIKTRGQQVTLRCSPKSGHDTVSWYQQALGQGPQFIFQYYEEEERQRGNFPDRFSGHQFPNYSSELNVNALLLGDSALYLCASSPLAGLETQYFGPGTRLLVL.

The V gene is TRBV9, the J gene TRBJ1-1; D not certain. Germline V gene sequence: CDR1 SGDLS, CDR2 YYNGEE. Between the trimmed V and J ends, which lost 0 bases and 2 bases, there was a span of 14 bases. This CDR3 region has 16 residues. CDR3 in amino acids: CASSVGPLTGNTEAFF. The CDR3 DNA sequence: TGTGCCAGCAGCGTAGGTCCTCTCACGGGAAACACTGAAGCTTTCTTT.

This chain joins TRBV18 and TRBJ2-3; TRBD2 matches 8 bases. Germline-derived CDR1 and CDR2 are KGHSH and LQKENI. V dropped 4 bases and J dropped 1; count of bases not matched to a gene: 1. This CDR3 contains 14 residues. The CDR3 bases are TGTGCCAGCTCACAGGGACTAGGCACAGATACGCAGTATTTT. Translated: CASSQGLGTDTQYF.

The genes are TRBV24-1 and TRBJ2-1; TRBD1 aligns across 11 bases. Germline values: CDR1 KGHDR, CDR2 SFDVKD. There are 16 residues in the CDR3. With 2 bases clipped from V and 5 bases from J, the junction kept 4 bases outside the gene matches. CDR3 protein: CATSDSGTGGNNEQFF. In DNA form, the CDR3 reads TGTGCCACCAGTGATTCCGGGACAGGGGGAAACAATGAGCAGTTCTTC.

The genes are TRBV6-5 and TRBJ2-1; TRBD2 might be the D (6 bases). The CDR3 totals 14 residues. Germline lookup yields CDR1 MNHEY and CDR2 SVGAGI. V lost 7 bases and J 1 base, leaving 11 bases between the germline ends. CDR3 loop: CASTIGGSYNEQFF. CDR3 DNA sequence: TGTGCCAGCACCATAGGAGGGTCCTACAATGAGCAGTTCTTC.

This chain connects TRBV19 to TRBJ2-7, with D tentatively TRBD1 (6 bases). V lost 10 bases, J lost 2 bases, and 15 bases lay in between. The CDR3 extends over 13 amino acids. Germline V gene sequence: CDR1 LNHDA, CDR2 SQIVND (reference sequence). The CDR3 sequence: CATGQPPTYEQYF. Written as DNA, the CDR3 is TGTGCCACCGGACAGCCCCCAACCTACGAGCAGTACTTC.

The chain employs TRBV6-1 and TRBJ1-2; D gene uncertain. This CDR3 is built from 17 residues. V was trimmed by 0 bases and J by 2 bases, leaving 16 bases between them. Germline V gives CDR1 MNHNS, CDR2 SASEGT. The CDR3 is CASSEAFYYAANYGYTF. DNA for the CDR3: TGTGCCAGCAGTGAAGCTTTCTACTACGCAGCGAACTATGGCTACACCTTC.

CDR3 bases: TGTGCCAGCAGCTTAGGACAGGTGATGGTAGACACCATATATTTT. This encodes CASSLGQVMVDTIYF. The rearrangement joins TRBV7-9 to TRBJ1-3; D might be TRBD1 (6 bases). The length of the CDR3 is 15 residues. Germline-derived CDR1 and CDR2 are SEHNR and FQNEAQ (reference sequence). The germline V and J ends were trimmed by 1 base and 8 bases, with 15 bases remaining between them.

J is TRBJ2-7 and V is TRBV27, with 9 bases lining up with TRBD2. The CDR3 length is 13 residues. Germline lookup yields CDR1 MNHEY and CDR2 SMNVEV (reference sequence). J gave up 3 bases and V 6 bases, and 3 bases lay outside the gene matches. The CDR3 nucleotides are TGTGCCAGCAGCCGCGGGAGGGACTACGAGCAGTACTTC. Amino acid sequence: CASSRGRDYEQYF.